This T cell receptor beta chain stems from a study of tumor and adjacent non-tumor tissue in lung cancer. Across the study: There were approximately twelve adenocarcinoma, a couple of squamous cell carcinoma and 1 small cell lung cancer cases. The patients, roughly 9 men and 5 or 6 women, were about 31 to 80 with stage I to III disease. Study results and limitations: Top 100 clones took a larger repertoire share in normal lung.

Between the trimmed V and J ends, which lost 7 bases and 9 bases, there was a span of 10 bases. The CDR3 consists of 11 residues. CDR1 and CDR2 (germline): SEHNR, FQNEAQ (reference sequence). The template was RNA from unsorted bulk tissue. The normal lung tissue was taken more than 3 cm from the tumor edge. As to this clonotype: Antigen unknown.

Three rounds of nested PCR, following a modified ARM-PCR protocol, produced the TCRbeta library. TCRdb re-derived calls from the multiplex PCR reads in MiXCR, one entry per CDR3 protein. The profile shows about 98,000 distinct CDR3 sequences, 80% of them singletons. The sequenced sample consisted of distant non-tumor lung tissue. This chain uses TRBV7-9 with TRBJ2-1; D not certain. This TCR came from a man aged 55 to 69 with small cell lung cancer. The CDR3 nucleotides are TGTGCCAGCACCCCATCTCGTGAGCAGTTCTTC. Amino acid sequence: CASTPSREQFF. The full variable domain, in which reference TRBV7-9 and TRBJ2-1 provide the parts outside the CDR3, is DTGVSQNPRHKITKRGQNVTFRCDPISEHNRLYWYRQTLGQGPEFLTYFQNEAQLEKSRLLSDRFSAERPKGSFSTLEIQRTEQGDSAMYLCASTPSREQFFGPGTRLTVL.